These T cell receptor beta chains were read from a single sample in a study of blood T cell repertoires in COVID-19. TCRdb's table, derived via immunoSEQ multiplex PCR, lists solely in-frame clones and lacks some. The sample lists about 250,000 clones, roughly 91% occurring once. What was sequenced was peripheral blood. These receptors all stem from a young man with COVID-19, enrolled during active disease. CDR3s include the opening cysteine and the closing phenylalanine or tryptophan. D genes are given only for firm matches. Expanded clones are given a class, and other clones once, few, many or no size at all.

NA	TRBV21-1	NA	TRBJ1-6	TGTGCCAGCAGCACCTCGGGGGACAGGGGGCCCTCACCCCTCCACTTT	CASSTSGDRGPSPLHF
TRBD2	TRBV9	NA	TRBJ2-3	TGTGCCAGCAGCGTAGGGTTGCGGGGGGGCAACACAGATACGCAGTATTTT	CASSVGLRGGNTDTQYF
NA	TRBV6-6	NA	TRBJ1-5	TGTGCCAGCAGTTACGCGGGGGAGGGCAATCAGCCCCAGCATTTT	CASSYAGEGNQPQHF
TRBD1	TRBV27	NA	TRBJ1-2	TGTGCCAGCAGTTCAATGGACAGGGACTATGGCTACACCTTC	CASSSMDRDYGYTF
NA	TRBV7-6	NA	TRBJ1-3	TGTGCCAGCAGCTTAGAAAGGCGGGAAGATAGTGGAAACACCATATATTTT	CASSLERREDSGNTIYF
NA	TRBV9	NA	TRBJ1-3	TGTGCCAGCAGCGTAGAAGGTTTTGTGGGGGCTCCAGGAAACACCATATATTTT	CASSVEGFVGAPGNTIYF
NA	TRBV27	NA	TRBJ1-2	TGTGCCAGCAGATTTCGAACCGGGACACCTTATGGCTACACCTTC	CASRFRTGTPYGYTF
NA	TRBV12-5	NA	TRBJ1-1	TGTGCTAGTGGTTTGATAGACACTGAAGCTTTCTTT	CASGLIDTEAFF
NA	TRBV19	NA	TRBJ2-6	TGTGCCAGTAGTATAGCTACAGGCTTTGGGGCCAACGTCCTGACTTTC	CASSIATGFGANVLTF
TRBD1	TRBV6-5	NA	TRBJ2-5	TGTGCCAGCAGTCTGACAGGGGGTAGGGAGACCCAGTACTTC	CASSLTGGRETQYF
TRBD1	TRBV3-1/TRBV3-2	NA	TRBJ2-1	TGTGCCAGCAGCCAAGATCGTCGGGGACAGTCCTACAATGAGCAGTTCTTC	CASSQDRRGQSYNEQFF
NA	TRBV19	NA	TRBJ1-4	TGTGCCAGTCGACTCTGGGACTTGGATGAAAAACTGTTTTTT	CASRLWDLDEKLFF
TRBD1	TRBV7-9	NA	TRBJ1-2	TGTGCCAGCAGCTTAGAGACAGGGGCCGTTCCCTATGGCTACACCTTC	CASSLETGAVPYGYTF
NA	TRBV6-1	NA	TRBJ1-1	TGTGCCAGCAGTGAATGGGGGGGAGAAGCTTTCTTT	CASSEWGGEAFF
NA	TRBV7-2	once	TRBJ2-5	TGTGCCAGCAGCTTAGTTCCGTCGGGGGGCTCGTTTTCGGGGACCCAGTACTTC	CASSLVPSGGSFSGTQYF
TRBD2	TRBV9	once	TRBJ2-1	TGTGCCAGCAGCGTTAAACTAGCGGGGGTCGGACCCGATGAGCAGTTCTTC	CASSVKLAGVGPDEQFF
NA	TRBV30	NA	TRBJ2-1	TGTGCCTGGAGTGCCCTCTATGAGCAGTTCTTC	CAWSALYEQFF
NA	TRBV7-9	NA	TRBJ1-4	TGTGCCAGCAGCTTTCAGGGTGGGGAAAAACTGTTTTTT	CASSFQGGEKLFF
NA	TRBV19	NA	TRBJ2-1	TGTGCCAGTAGTTCAAGGACAGTAAACTACAATGAGCAGTTCTTC	CASSSRTVNYNEQFF
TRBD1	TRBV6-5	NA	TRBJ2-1	TGTGCCAGCATCCCGGGACAGGGGGCGGATGAGCAGTTCTTC	CASIPGQGADEQFF
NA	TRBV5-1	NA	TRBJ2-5	TGCGCCAGCAGCTTGGTTCTGGGCTATTTCGAGACCCAGTACTTC	CASSLVLGYFETQYF
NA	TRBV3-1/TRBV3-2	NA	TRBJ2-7	TGTGCCAGCAGCCAAGCCCACGGCTCCTACGAGCAGTACTTC	CASSQAHGSYEQYF
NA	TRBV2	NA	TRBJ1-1	TGTGCCAGGTTATCTGGACAGAGCAGAGAAGCTTTCTTT	CARLSGQSREAFF
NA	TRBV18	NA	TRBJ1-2	TGTGCCAGCTCACCACCGGCTTACTATGGCTACACCTTC	CASSPPAYYGYTF
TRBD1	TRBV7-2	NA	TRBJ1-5	TGTGCCAGCAGCTTAGCGGACAGGGGAGAGGGGCAGCCCCAGCATTTT	CASSLADRGEGQPQHF
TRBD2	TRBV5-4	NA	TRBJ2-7	TGTGCCAGCAGCTTGGCCCCGACTAGCGGGGGCTATTCCTACGAGCAGTACTTC	CASSLAPTSGGYSYEQYF
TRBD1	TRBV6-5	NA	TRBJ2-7	TGTGCCAGCAGTCCAAGGACAGGCCACTCCTACGAGCAGTACTTC	CASSPRTGHSYEQYF
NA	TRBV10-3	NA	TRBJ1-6	TGTGCCATCAGTGAGGGGGAGGGGACTAATTCACCCCTCCACTTT	CAISEGEGTNSPLHF
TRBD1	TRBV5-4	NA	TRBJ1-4	TGTGCCAGCAGCCGCCTGGACAGGGGAGGGGAAAAACTGTTTTTT	CASSRLDRGGEKLFF
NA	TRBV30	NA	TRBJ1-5	TGTGCCTGGAGTGTCCTAGGGGCGTACGGTCAGCCCCAGCATTTT	CAWSVLGAYGQPQHF
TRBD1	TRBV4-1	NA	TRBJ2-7	TGCGCCAGCAGCTCCAACAGGGGGCGAAACGAGCAGTACTTC	CASSSNRGRNEQYF
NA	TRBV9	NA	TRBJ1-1	TGTGCCAGCAGCGTAAGAGGCGGCACTGAAGCTTTCTTT	CASSVRGGTEAFF
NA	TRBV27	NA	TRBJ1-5	TGTGCCAGCAGTTTAGTTTATGGAGGCAATCAGCCCCAGCATTTT	CASSLVYGGNQPQHF
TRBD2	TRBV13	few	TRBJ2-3	TGTGCCAGCAGCTTAGGCTGGGTAGCGGGGGGGTCAGATACGCAGTATTTT	CASSLGWVAGGSDTQYF
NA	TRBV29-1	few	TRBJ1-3	TGCAGCGTTCGACTGCTTAGAGGCTCTGGAAACACCATATATTTT	CSVRLLRGSGNTIYF
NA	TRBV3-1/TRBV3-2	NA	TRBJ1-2	TGTGCCAGCAGCCAAGGGATTGAGGGAAGGAGTGGCTACACCTTC	CASSQGIEGRSGYTF
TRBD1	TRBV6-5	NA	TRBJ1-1	TGTGCCAGCAGTTACTCGACAGGGTGGGACACTGAAGCTTTCTTT	CASSYSTGWDTEAFF
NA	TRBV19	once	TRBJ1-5	TGTGCCAGTAGTATGGCCAGGCACACTCAGCCCCAGCATTTT	CASSMARHTQPQHF
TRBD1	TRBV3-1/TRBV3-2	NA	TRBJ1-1	TGTGCCAGCAGCCGACAGGGTTGGGAAACTGAAGCTTTCTTT	CASSRQGWETEAFF
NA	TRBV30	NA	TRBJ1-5	TGTGCCTGGAGTGGCACGGGCAATCAGCCCCAGCATTTT	CAWSGTGNQPQHF
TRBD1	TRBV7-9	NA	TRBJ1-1	TGTGCCAGCAGCTTACGGCGACAGGGGGCGCTTGGCACTGAAGCTTTCTTT	CASSLRRQGALGTEAFF
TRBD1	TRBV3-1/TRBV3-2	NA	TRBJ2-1	TGTGCCAGCAGCCCCGGACAGGAAACCTACAATGAGCAGTTCTTC	CASSPGQETYNEQFF
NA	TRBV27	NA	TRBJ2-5	TGTGCCAGCAGTTTAGGGCAGGGGTGGGCCCAGTACTTC	CASSLGQGWAQYF
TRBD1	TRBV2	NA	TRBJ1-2	TGTGCCAGCAGTAGGGACAGCCAGGGCGGCTACACCTTC	CASSRDSQGGYTF
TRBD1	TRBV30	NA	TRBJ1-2	TGTGCCTGGAGTGGGGGACAGGGCTTTTATGGCTACACCTTC	CAWSGGQGFYGYTF
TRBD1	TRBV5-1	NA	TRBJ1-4	TGCGCCAGCAGCCCAGGACAGGGAACTAATGAAAAACTGTTTTTT	CASSPGQGTNEKLFF
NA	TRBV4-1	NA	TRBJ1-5	TGCGCCAGCAGCCAAGTTGCGAATAGCAATCAGCCCCAGCATTTT	CASSQVANSNQPQHF
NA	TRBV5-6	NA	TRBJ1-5	TGTGCCAGCAGCGAGGAGGGAGGATGGAAGCCCCAGCATTTT	CASSEEGGWKPQHF
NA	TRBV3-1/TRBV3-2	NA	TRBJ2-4	TGTGCCAGCAGCCCTTACGAAACAGGGCCCCAAAACATTCAGTACTTC	CASSPYETGPQNIQYF